A selection of T cell receptor beta chains follows, all from one sample in a study of breast tumors, draining lymph nodes, adjacent tissues. TCRdb called the multiplex PCR reads again in MiXCR, with one record for every CDR3 protein. The sample contains some 200,000 distinct CDR3 sequences, about 32% of which appear only once. The specimen was axillary lymph node tissue. Every receptor here comes from a female donor with breast cancer. Some clones in this sample may be carry-over from other donors' samples. CDR3s include the opening cysteine and the closing phenylalanine or tryptophan. Each record gives: V gene, clone size, D gene, J gene, CDR3 protein, CDR3 DNA. The D gene is left open where the match is weak. Expanded clones get a size class; other rows say once, few or many, or leave the size out.

v_call: TRBV27
clone_size: many
d_call: TRBD2
j_call: TRBJ2-7
cdr3_aa: CASSRGTSGLYEQYF
cdr3_nt: TGTGCCAGCAGTCGTGGGACTAGCGGGCTCTACGAGCAGTACTTC

v_call: TRBV5-1
clone_size: .
d_call: TRBD1
j_call: TRBJ1-1
cdr3_aa: CASRDRGTEAFF
cdr3_nt: TGCGCCAGCAGGGACAGGGGGACTGAAGCTTTCTTT

v_call: TRBV3-1
clone_size: many
d_call: .
j_call: TRBJ1-2
cdr3_aa: CASSQDWGSGYTF
cdr3_nt: TGTGCCAGCAGCCAAGACTGGGGGAGCGGCTACACCTTC

v_call: TRBV20-1
clone_size: .
d_call: TRBD1
j_call: TRBJ2-6
cdr3_aa: CSAWDRVSFSVLTF
cdr3_nt: TGCAGTGCTTGGGACAGGGTTTCCTTTAGCGTCCTGACTTTC

v_call: TRBV4-1
clone_size: many
d_call: .
j_call: TRBJ2-3
cdr3_aa: CASSQDRGSGLSTDTQYF
cdr3_nt: TGCGCCAGCAGCCAAGATCGGGGGAGCGGTCTCTCCACAGATACGCAGTATTTT

v_call: TRBV4-1
clone_size: .
d_call: .
j_call: TRBJ1-4
cdr3_aa: CASGQDPTVVGRRNEKLFF
cdr3_nt: TGCGCCAGCGGCCAAGATCCGACGGTCGTGGGCCGGAGAAATGAAAAACTGTTTTTT

v_call: TRBV29-1
clone_size: many
d_call: TRBD2
j_call: TRBJ2-1
cdr3_aa: CSVAGGRAYEQFF
cdr3_nt: TGCAGCGTTGCTGGGGGGAGGGCCTATGAGCAGTTCTTC

v_call: TRBV19
clone_size: many
d_call: .
j_call: TRBJ1-5
cdr3_aa: CASRQQGNQPQHF
cdr3_nt: TGTGCCAGTAGACAACAGGGCAATCAGCCCCAGCATTTT

v_call: TRBV6-1
clone_size: many
d_call: TRBD1
j_call: TRBJ2-7
cdr3_aa: CASSKGTGGVYEQYF
cdr3_nt: TGTGCCAGCAGTAAAGGGACAGGGGGGGTCTACGAGCAGTACTTC

v_call: TRBV6-2/TRBV6-3
clone_size: many
d_call: TRBD2
j_call: TRBJ2-3
cdr3_aa: CASSYEREAPTDTQYF
cdr3_nt: TGTGCCAGCAGTTACGAGCGGGAGGCCCCCACAGATACGCAGTATTTT

v_call: TRBV30
clone_size: many
d_call: .
j_call: TRBJ1-5
cdr3_aa: CAFGQLDQPQHF
cdr3_nt: TGTGCCTTTGGACAGCTGGATCAGCCCCAGCATTTT

v_call: TRBV7-2
clone_size: .
d_call: TRBD2
j_call: TRBJ2-5
cdr3_aa: CASSLGPSGRGTQYF
cdr3_nt: TGTGCCAGCAGCTTAGGGCCCAGCGGGAGAGGGACCCAGTACTTC

v_call: TRBV29-1
clone_size: .
d_call: .
j_call: TRBJ2-5
cdr3_aa: CSTTMGETQYF
cdr3_nt: TGCAGCACCACAATGGGAGAGACCCAGTACTTC

v_call: TRBV19
clone_size: many
d_call: TRBD1
j_call: TRBJ2-1
cdr3_aa: CASSMETGRNEQFF
cdr3_nt: TGTGCCAGTAGTATGGAGACAGGGCGCAATGAGCAGTTCTTC